The clone carrying this TCR beta chain was seen only a few times. Its target is unknown. The data belong to a study of immune evolution from preneoplasia to lung adenocarcinoma. Germline V CDR1 and CDR2: SGHTS, YDEGEE. V lost 4 bases and J lost 6; bases outside the gene matches: 9. This CDR3 region has 16 residues. The study's findings and limits: Later-stage lesions seemingly showed higher T cell density and diversity than normal lung.

TCRdb keeps only in-frame clones here, not all; method: immunoSEQ multiplex PCR. The sample has approximately 7,200 clones; around three quarters are singletons. The sample consisted of FFPE lung adenocarcinoma in situ tissue. This chain uses TRBV5-8 with TRBJ2-2; TRBD2 aligns across 10 bases. This TCR was recovered from a person aged 55-80 years with lung adenocarcinoma. The CDR3 DNA reads as TGTGCCAGCAGCGGGGGACTAGCGACAGCATCCGGGGAGCTGTTTTTT. Protein product: CASSGGLATASGELFF.